This TCR beta chain came from a study of T cell responses to AZD1222 COVID-19 vaccine. Study conclusions and caveats: Only six or seven AZD1222 recipients tested seropositive at baseline. Reportedly, close to half of spike-specific TCRs are directed against unmutated variant regions. Clonal diversity was possibly underestimated, and the donors were mostly white British, with more females. Breadth and depth of Spike-specific TCRs rose after two AZD1222 doses.

The CDR3 extends over 16 amino acids. Trimming left V 4 bases short and J 2 bases short, with 17 bases between. Germline lookup yields CDR1 LGHDT and CDR2 YNNKEL (reference sequence). A note on this clone: Its antigen is still unknown.

The table came from immunoSEQ multiplex PCR; TCRdb's copy has only in-frame clones and leaves some out. This sample has roughly 120,000 clones, with roughly 88% found just once. The chain recombines TRBV3-1 (or the pseudogene TRBV3-2) with TRBJ2-5, with TRBD1 as a possible D gene (6 bases). Sequenced here: peripheral blood, sampled on day 0 of AZD1222 vaccination. The clonotype comes from an adult in good health. In DNA, the CDR3 is TGTGCCAGCAGCCGATTATCCGGGACACCACAAGAGACCCAGTACTTC. Its translation is CASSRLSGTPQETQYF.